This TCR beta chain was found in a study of control samples from healthy donors and cancer patients. The V end was cut by 2 bases, the J end by 0 bases, with 8 bases between. CDR1 and CDR2 from the germline V gene are SGHVS and FNYEAQ. The CDR3 runs to 15 residues. The data were produced by immunoSEQ multiplex PCR, yet TCRdb's version contains in-frame clones alone and is incomplete. This sample has roughly 58,000 clones, with around 87% found just once. A note on this clone: Other DNA sequences in the sample encode the same CDR3.

The chain recombines TRBV7-6 with TRBJ2-1, with unresolved D. Sequencing used PBMCs. The source is a woman aged 55-70 years with lung cancer. In DNA form, the CDR3 reads TGTGCCAGCAGCTTATCCCCGGGCTCCTACAATGAGCAGTTCTTC. Translating it yields CASSLSPGSYNEQFF.